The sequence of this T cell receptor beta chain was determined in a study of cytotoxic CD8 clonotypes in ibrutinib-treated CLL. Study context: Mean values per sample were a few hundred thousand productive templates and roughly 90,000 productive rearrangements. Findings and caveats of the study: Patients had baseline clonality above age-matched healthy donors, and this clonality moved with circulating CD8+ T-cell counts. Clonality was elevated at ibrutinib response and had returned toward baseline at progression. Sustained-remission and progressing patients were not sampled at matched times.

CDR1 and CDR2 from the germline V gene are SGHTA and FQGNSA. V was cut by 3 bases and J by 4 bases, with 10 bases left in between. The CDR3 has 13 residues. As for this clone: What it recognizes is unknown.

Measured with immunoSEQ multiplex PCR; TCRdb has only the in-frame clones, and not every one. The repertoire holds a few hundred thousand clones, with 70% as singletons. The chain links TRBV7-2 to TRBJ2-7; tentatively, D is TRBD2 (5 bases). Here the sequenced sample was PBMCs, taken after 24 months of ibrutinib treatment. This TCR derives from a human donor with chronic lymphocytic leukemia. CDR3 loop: CASSFGLQYEQYF. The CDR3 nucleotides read TGTGCCAGCAGCTTCGGACTGCAGTACGAGCAGTACTTC.